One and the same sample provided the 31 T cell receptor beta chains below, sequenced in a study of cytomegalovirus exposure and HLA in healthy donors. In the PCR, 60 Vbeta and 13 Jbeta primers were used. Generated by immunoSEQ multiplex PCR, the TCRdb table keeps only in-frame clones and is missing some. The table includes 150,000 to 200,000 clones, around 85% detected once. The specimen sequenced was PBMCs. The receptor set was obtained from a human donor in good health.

This chain's CDR3 is CASSLTGGATDTQYF. CDR3 DNA: TGTGCCAGCAGCCTGACAGGGGGTGCGACAGATACGCAGTATTTT. V gene TRBV7-6 combines with J gene TRBJ2-3; TRBD1 matches 9 bases. The CDR3 is 15 residues long. V shed 5 bases, J shed 3 bases, and the junction held 6 bases outside the gene matches. Germline values: CDR1 SGHVS, CDR2 FNYEAQ. Full variable domain (rest looked up from reference TRBV7-6 and TRBJ2-3): GAGVSQSPRYKVTKRGQDVALRCDPISGHVSLYWYRQALGQGPEFLTYFNYEAQQDKSGLPNDRFSAERPEGSISTLTIQRTEQRDSAMYRCASSLTGGATDTQYFGPGTRLTVL.

Here the CDR3 reads CASSSRSGGLETQYF. For the CDR3, the DNA is TGTGCCAGCAGCTCCCGCTCGGGGGGGCTGGAGACCCAGTACTTC. The chain is built from TRBV5-4 and TRBJ2-5; TRBD2 agrees at 8 bases. The CDR3 extends over 15 amino acids. V lost 3 bases, J lost 5 bases, and 9 bases stayed unmatched. Looked up from germline, CDR1 is SGHNT and CDR2 is YYREEE (reference sequence).

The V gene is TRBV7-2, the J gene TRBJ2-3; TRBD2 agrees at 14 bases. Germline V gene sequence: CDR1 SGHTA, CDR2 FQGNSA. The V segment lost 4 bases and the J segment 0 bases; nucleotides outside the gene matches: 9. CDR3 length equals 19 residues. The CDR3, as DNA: TGTGCCAGCAGCTCCCTAGGGACTAGCGGGGGCCTTAGCACAGATACGCAGTATTTT. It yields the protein CASSSLGTSGGLSTDTQYF.

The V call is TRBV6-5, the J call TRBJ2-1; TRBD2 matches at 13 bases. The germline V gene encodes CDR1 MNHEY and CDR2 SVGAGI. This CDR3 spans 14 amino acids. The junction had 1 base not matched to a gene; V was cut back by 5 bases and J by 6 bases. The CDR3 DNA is TGTGCCAGCAGTCGGACTAGCGGGGGCAATGAGCAGTTCTTC. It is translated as CASSRTSGGNEQFF.

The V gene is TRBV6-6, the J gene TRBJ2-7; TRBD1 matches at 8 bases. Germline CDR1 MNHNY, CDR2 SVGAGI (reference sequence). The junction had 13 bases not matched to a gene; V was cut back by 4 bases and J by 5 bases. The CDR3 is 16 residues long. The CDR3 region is CASSSPWTGIFDEQYF. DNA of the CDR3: TGTGCCAGCAGTTCCCCGTGGACAGGGATATTCGACGAGCAGTACTTC.

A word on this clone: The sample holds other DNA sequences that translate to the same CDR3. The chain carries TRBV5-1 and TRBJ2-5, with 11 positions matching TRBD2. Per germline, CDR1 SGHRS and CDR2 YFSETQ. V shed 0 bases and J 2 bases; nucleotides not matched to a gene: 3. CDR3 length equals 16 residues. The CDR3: CASSLGLAGGQETQYF. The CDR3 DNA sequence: TGCGCCAGCAGCTTGGGCCTAGCGGGGGGACAAGAGACCCAGTACTTC.

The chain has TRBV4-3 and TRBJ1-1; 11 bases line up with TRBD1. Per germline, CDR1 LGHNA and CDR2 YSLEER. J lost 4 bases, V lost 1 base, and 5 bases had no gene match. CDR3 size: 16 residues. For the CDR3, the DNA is TGCGCCAGCAGCCAAGGCCCGGGACAGGGGGTCACTGAAGCTTTCTTT. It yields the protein CASSQGPGQGVTEAFF.

CDR3 sequence (DNA): TGTGCCAGCAAGACTACTAGCGGGGGCACAGATACGCAGTATTTT. It specifies CASKTTSGGTDTQYF. J is TRBJ2-3 and V is TRBV27, with 10 bases fitting TRBD2. Germline V gives CDR1 MNHEY, CDR2 SMNVEV (reference sequence). V was pared by 7 bases and J by 1 base, with 5 bases of the junction left unmatched. This CDR3 is 15 amino acids long.

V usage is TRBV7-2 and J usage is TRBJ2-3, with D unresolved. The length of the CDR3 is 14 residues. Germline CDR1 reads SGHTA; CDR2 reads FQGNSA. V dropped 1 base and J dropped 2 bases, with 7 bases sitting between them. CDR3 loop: CASSLGRATDTQYF. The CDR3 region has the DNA TGTGCCAGCAGCTTAGGAAGAGCCACAGATACGCAGTATTTT.

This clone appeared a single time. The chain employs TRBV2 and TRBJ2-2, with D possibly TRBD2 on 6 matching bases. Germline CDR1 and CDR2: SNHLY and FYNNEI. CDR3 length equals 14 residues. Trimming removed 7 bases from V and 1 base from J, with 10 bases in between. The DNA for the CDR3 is TGTGCCAGCATGGGACTTAGGAACACCGGGGAGCTGTTTTTT. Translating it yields CASMGLRNTGELFF.

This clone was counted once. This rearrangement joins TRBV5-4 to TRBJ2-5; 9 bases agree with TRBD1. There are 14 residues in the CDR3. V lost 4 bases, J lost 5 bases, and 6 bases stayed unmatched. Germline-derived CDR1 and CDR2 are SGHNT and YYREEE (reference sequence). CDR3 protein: CASSPRQGDETQYF. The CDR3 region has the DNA TGTGCCAGCAGCCCAAGACAGGGGGACGAGACCCAGTACTTC. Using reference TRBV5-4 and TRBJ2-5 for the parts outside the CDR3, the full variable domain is ETGVTQSPTHLIKTRGQQVTLRCSSQSGHNTVSWYQQALGQGPQFIFQYYREEENGRGNFPPRFSGLQFPNYSSELNVNALELDDSALYLCASSPRQGDETQYFGPGTRLLVL.

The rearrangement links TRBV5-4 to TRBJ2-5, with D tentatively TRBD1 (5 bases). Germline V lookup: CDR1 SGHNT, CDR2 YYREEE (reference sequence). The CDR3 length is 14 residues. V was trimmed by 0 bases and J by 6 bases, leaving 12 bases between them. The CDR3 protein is CASSLGQGRQTQYF. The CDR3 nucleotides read TGTGCCAGCAGCTTGGGGCAGGGCAGACAGACCCAGTACTTC.

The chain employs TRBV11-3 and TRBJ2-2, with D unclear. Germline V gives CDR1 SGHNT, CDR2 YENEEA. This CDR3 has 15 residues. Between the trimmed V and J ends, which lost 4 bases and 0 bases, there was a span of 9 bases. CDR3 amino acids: CASSSYISNTGELFF. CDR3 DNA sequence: TGTGCCAGCAGCTCGTATATTTCGAACACCGGGGAGCTGTTTTTT.

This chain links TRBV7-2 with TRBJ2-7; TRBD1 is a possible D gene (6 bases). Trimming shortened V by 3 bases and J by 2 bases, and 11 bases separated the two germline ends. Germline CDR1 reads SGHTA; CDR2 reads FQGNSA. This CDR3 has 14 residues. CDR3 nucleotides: TGTGCCAGCAGCTTTCGGACAGTTCCCTACGAGCAGTACTTC. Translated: CASSFRTVPYEQYF.

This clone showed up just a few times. In nucleotides, the CDR3 is TGTGCCAGCAGCTTAACCCGGTACGAGCAGTACTTC. It encodes CASSLTRYEQYF. The chain joins TRBV11-2 to TRBJ2-7; D unresolved. CDR3 size: 12 residues. Trimming took 2 bases from V and 4 from J, leaving 6 bases between them. CDR1 is SGHAT, CDR2 FQNNGV, per germline.

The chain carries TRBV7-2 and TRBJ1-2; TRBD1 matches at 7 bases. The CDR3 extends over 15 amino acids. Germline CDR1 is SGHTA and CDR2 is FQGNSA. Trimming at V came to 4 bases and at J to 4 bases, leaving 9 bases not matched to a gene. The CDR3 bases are TGTGCCAGCAGCTCAAGACAGGGATCGGGCTATGGCTACACCTTC. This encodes CASSSRQGSGYGYTF.

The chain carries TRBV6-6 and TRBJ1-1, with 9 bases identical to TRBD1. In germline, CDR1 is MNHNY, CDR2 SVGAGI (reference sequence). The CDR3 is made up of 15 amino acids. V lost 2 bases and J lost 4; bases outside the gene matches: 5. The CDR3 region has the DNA TGTGCCAGCAGTTACCGAGGACAGGGGTTCACTGAAGCTTTCTTT. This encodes CASSYRGQGFTEAFF.

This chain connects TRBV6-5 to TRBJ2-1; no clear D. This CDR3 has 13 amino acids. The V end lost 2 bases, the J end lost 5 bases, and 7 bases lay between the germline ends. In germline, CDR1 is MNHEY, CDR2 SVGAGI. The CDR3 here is CASSYILDNEQFF. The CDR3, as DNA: TGTGCCAGCAGTTACATCCTCGACAATGAGCAGTTCTTC.

In nucleotides, the CDR3 is TGTGCCAGCAGTTTACAGGGGCGGAATGGCTACACCTTC. Translating it yields CASSLQGRNGYTF. The V and J genes are TRBV27 and TRBJ1-2; D perhaps matches TRBD1 (6 bases). The CDR3 is 13 residues long. Between the trimmed V and J ends, which lost 2 bases and 6 bases, there was a span of 10 bases. In germline, CDR1 is MNHEY, CDR2 SMNVEV (reference sequence).

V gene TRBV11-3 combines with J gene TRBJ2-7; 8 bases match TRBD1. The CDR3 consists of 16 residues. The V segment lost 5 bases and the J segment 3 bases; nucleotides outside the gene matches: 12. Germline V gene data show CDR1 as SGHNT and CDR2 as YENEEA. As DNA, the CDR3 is TGTGCCAGCAGCACCTCAGGACAGGGCGCTTTCTACGAGCAGTACTTC. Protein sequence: CASSTSGQGAFYEQYF.

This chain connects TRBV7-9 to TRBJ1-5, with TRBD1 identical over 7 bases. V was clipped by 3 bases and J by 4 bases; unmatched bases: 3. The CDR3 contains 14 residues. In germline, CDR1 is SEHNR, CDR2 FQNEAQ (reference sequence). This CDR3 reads CASSFTGANQPQHF. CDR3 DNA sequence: TGTGCCAGCAGCTTTACAGGGGCTAATCAGCCCCAGCATTTT.

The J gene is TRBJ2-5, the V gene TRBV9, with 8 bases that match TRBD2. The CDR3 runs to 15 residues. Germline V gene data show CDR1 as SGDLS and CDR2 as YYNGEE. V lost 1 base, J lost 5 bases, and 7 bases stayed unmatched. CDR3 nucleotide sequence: TGTGCCAGCAGCGTAACGGGGGGGCTCCGTGAGACCCAGTACTTC. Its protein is CASSVTGGLRETQYF.

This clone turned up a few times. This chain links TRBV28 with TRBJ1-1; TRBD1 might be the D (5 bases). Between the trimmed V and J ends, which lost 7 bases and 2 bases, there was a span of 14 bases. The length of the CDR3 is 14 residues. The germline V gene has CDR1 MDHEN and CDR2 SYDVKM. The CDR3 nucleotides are TGTGCCAGCACTCACCAGGGAAGAAACACTGAAGCTTTCTTT. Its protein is CASTHQGRNTEAFF. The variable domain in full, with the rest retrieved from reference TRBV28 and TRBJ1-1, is DVKVTQSSRYLVKRTGEKVFLECVQDMDHENMFWYRQDPGLGLRLIYFSYDVKMKEKGDIPEGYSVSREKKERFSLILESASTNQTSMYLCASTHQGRNTEAFFGQGTRLTVV.

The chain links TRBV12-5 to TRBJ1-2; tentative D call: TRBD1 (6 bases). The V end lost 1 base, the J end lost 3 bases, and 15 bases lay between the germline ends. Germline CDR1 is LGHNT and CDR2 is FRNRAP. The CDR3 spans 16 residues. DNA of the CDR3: TGTGCTAGTGGTTTGGGGCGATACAGGGTAGACTATGGCTACACCTTC. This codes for CASGLGRYRVDYGYTF.

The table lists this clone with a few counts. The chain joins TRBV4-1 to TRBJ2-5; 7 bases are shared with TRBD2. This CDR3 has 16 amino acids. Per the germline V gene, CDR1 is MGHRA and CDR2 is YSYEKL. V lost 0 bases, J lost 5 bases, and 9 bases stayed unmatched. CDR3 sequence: CASSQEGGDSGETQYF. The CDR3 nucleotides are TGCGCCAGCAGCCAAGAGGGAGGGGACTCCGGGGAGACCCAGTACTTC.

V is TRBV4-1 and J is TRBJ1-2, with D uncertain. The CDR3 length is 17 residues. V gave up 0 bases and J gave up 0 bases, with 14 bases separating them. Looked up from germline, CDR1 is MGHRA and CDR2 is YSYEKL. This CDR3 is CASSQDRRAEANYGYTF. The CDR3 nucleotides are TGCGCCAGCAGCCAAGATCGGCGGGCAGAGGCTAACTATGGCTACACCTTC.

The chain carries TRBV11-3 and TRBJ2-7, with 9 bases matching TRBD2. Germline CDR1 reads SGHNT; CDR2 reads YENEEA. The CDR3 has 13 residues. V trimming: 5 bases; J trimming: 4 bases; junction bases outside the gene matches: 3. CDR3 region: CASSISGGYEQYF. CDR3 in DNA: TGTGCCAGCAGCATTAGCGGGGGATACGAGCAGTACTTC.

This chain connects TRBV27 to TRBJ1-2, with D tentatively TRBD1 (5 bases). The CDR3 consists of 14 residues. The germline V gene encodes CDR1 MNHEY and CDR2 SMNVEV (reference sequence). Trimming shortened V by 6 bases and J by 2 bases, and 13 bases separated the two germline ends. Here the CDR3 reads CASRTQGANYGYTF. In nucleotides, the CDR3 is TGTGCCAGCAGGACCCAGGGTGCCAACTATGGCTACACCTTC.

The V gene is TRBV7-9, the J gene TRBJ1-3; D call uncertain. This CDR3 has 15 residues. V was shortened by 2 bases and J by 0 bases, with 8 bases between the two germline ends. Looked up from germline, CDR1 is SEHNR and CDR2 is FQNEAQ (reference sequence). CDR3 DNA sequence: TGTGCCAGCAGCTTAAAAACCTACTCTGGAAACACCATATATTTT. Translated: CASSLKTYSGNTIYF.

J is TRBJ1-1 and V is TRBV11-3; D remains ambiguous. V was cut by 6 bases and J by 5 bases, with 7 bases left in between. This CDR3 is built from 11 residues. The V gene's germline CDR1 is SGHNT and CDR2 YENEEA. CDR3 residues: CASRGVTEAFF. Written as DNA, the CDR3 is TGTGCCAGCAGGGGAGTAACTGAAGCTTTCTTT.

The CDR3 DNA sequence: TGTGCCAGTAGGAGAGGACAGGGGGCACCACAGTATAGCAATCAGCCCCAGCATTTT. Its translation: CASRRGQGAPQYSNQPQHF. V is TRBV19 and J is TRBJ1-5, with 11 bases identical to TRBD1. The germline V gene has CDR1 LNHDA and CDR2 SQIVND (reference sequence). Germline trimming cut 6 bases from V and 0 bases from J; bases unmatched to any gene: 13. The CDR3 is made up of 19 amino acids.